These T cell receptor beta chains were read from a single sample in a study of blood T cell repertoires in COVID-19. The protocol was immunoSEQ multiplex PCR, while the TCRdb copy is restricted to in-frame clones and leaves out a portion. The sample yields 280,000 or so clones, around nine tenths seen once. Sequencing was done on a sample of peripheral blood. Source of these receptors: a woman aged 60-75 years with acute or convalescent COVID-19. The CDR3 runs from the conserved cysteine through the conserved F or W.

V gene: TRBV7-3; CDR3 protein: CASSPLSDRSTQYF
V gene: TRBV10-3; CDR3 protein: CAISGGETSYEQYF
V gene: TRBV6-2/TRBV6-3; CDR3 protein: CASSYDSSGTDTQYF
V gene: TRBV5-1; CDR3 protein: CASSPGGSSSGNTIYF
V gene: TRBV9; CDR3 protein: CASSVVGTGSEKLFF
V gene: TRBV15; CDR3 protein: CATSRDRRFSGNTIYF
V gene: TRBV19; CDR3 protein: CASSISLRGTEAFF
V gene: TRBV11-2; CDR3 protein: CASSRDRNEKLFF
V gene: TRBV7-9; CDR3 protein: CASSLTGTGGAGPQHF
V gene: TRBV7-6; CDR3 protein: CASSLDRGNTEAFF
V gene: TRBV30; CDR3 protein: CAWSGGLGEKLFF
V gene: TRBV28; CDR3 protein: CASSFPTDLGAGEGGNTIYF
V gene: TRBV29-1; CDR3 protein: CSATGTRRDNEQFF
V gene: TRBV19; CDR3 protein: CASSIDGDSYGYTF
V gene: TRBV18; CDR3 protein: CASSLMKGDTEAFF
V gene: TRBV28; CDR3 protein: CASRETGMNTEAFF
V gene: TRBV9; CDR3 protein: CASSVDSGDQETQYF
V gene: TRBV7-8; CDR3 protein: CASSLSGLDTQYF
V gene: TRBV5-4; CDR3 protein: CASSLAQGDIQYF
V gene: TRBV7-8; CDR3 protein: CASSLTSVGGKSSYEQYF
V gene: TRBV30; CDR3 protein: CAWSGTNGNQPQHF
V gene: TRBV6-5; CDR3 protein: CASSYSRGSGAFF
V gene: TRBV11-3; CDR3 protein: CASSNRTGSALF
V gene: TRBV11-2; CDR3 protein: CASSLRRTGLNTEAFF
V gene: TRBV3-1/TRBV3-2; CDR3 protein: CASSQDLTGGAGAFF
V gene: TRBV4-2; CDR3 protein: CASSQDAWDGGNGYTF
V gene: TRBV28; CDR3 protein: CASRKTGNYGYTF
V gene: TRBV7-9; CDR3 protein: CASSPLLTGPSNQPQHF
V gene: TRBV6-1; CDR3 protein: CASSEGGNTIYF
V gene: TRBV6-2/TRBV6-3; CDR3 protein: CASSYLGQGFYEQYF
V gene: TRBV6-2/TRBV6-3; CDR3 protein: CASSYFTQALTDQPQHF
V gene: TRBV5-8; CDR3 protein: CASSFSGGPQETQYF
V gene: TRBV7-3; CDR3 protein: CASSSQTGARETQYF
V gene: TRBV28; CDR3 protein: CASSPPGGVGIRGYTF
V gene: TRBV7-2; CDR3 protein: CASSLGGGRRSETQYF
V gene: TRBV15; CDR3 protein: CATSSPGLAGPNEQFF
V gene: TRBV28; CDR3 protein: CASSFQGYEQYF
V gene: TRBV11-2; CDR3 protein: CASSLDPYQPQHF
V gene: TRBV5-8; CDR3 protein: CASTPTGGAVNSPLHF
V gene: TRBV7-2; CDR3 protein: CASSPPSLRTNEKLFF
V gene: TRBV7-6; CDR3 protein: CASSSFVGGATDTQYF
V gene: TRBV30; CDR3 protein: CAWGRGSGFGELFF
V gene: TRBV6-4; CDR3 protein: CASSSGDRSYDFYNSPLHF
V gene: TRBV28; CDR3 protein: CASGTTGRAYEQYF
V gene: TRBV19; CDR3 protein: CASSVLAGAIQETQYF
V gene: TRBV28; CDR3 protein: CASSLWATGQGGGELHF
V gene: TRBV2; CDR3 protein: CASSPLEVLHF
V gene: TRBV27; CDR3 protein: CASSLWLYNEQFF
V gene: TRBV4-2; CDR3 protein: CASSQDRTGKIGYTF
V gene: TRBV2; CDR3 protein: CASSEQLAGTDTQYF
V gene: TRBV4-1; CDR3 protein: CASSQVRASGGPTDTQYF
V gene: TRBV9; CDR3 protein: CASSVGTPEQRVSEQFF
V gene: TRBV7-2; CDR3 protein: CASSLVGQPQHF
V gene: TRBV7-3; CDR3 protein: CASSLTGQGVIGELFF